Listed below are T cell receptor beta chains from one sample, sequenced in a study of blood T cell repertoires in COVID-19. TCRdb's copy holds only in-frame clones and misses some; the assay was immunoSEQ multiplex PCR. The sample holds over 120,000 clones, about nine tenths seen once. The material sequenced was peripheral blood. The source is a woman aged 45-60 years with acute or convalescent COVID-19. The CDR3 runs from the conserved cysteine through the conserved F or W. The D gene is left open where the match is weak. A row's size may be missing; if present it is once, few, many or a size class.

>TRBJ1-1|.|TRBV5-1|TRBD1
CASSLLGMLQGANTEAFF
TGCGCCAGCAGCTTGCTCGGGATGCTACAGGGGGCTAACACTGAAGCTTTCTTT
>TRBJ2-4|.|TRBV28|TRBD2
CATRGLAGGRAKNIQYF
TGTGCCACCAGGGGACTAGCGGGAGGGCGGGCCAAAAACATTCAGTACTTC
>TRBJ2-7|.|TRBV6-1|TRBD1
CASSEIRGPSEQYF
TGTGCCAGCAGTGAAATCAGGGGGCCATCCGAGCAGTACTTC
>TRBJ2-2|.|TRBV6-4|.
CASTREAGYTGELFF
TGTGCCAGCACCCGGGAAGCGGGTTACACCGGGGAGCTGTTTTTT
>TRBJ2-2|once|TRBV7-2|.
CASSLHIAANTGELFF
TGTGCCAGCAGCCTTCACATAGCGGCGAACACCGGGGAGCTGTTTTTT
>TRBJ1-6|.|TRBV27|TRBD1
CASSPGQLLPLHF
TGTGCCAGCAGCCCGGGACAGTTACTACCCCTCCACTTT
>TRBJ1-6|.|TRBV25-1|.
CASSDRGNSPLHF
TGTGCCAGCAGTGACAGGGGAAATTCACCCCTCCACTTT
>TRBJ2-3|.|TRBV10-3|.
CAISESGGGPTDTQYF
TGTGCCATCAGTGAGTCTGGGGGGGGGCCGACAGATACGCAGTATTTT
>TRBJ1-1|few|TRBV7-3|TRBD1
CASRRTGEGEAFF
TGTGCCAGCAGGCGGACAGGGGAGGGAGAAGCTTTCTTT
>TRBJ2-1|once|TRBV11-2|.
CASSLSTGSNEQFF
TGTGCCAGCAGCTTAAGTACGGGTTCCAATGAGCAGTTCTTC
>TRBJ1-5|many|TRBV6-5|.
CASSYSGRNQPQHF
TGTGCCAGCAGTTACTCTGGTCGGAATCAGCCCCAGCATTTT
>TRBJ1-5|.|TRBV4-1|.
CASSQGLVSNQPQHF
TGCGCCAGCAGCCAAGGACTAGTCTCCAATCAGCCCCAGCATTTT
>TRBJ1-5|.|TRBV19|TRBD1
CASSPGGRRQPQHF
TGTGCCAGTAGTCCAGGGGGAAGGCGGCAGCCCCAGCATTTT
>TRBJ2-1|.|TRBV19|TRBD2
CASSIQGLADNEQFF
TGTGCCAGTAGTATACAAGGACTAGCGGACAATGAGCAGTTCTTC
>TRBJ1-1|.|TRBV5-1|.
CASSLTGKDTEAFF
TGCGCCAGCAGCTTAACGGGGAAGGACACTGAAGCTTTCTTT
>TRBJ1-1|.|TRBV19|TRBD1
CASSSRQGAEAFF
TGTGCCAGTAGTTCCCGACAGGGGGCTGAAGCTTTCTTT
>TRBJ2-7|.|TRBV5-1|.
CASSFGGDHGAYEQYF
TGCGCCAGCAGCTTCGGGGGTGACCACGGGGCCTACGAGCAGTACTTC
>TRBJ2-3|.|TRBV15|.
CATLQQGTDTQYF
TGTGCCACTCTACAGCAGGGCACAGATACGCAGTATTTT
>TRBJ1-4|.|TRBV12-3/TRBV12-4|.
CASSLMDRKKLFF
TGTGCCAGCAGTTTAATGGACAGAAAAAAACTGTTTTTT
>TRBJ1-1|.|TRBV20-1|.
CSARAEGRDFF
TGCAGTGCTAGAGCAGAGGGAAGGGATTTCTTT
>TRBJ1-4|.|TRBV4-1|TRBD1
CASSQVGGADEKLFF
TGCGCCAGCAGCCAAGTAGGGGGCGCAGATGAAAAACTGTTTTTT
>TRBJ1-2|.|TRBV27|.
CASGYPNRVIRDYTF
TGTGCCAGCGGTTACCCCAACAGGGTTATCAGAGACTACACCTTC
>TRBJ2-1|.|TRBV7-2|TRBD2
CASSLEAGGPHEQFF
TGTGCCAGCAGCTTAGAAGCGGGGGGGCCGCATGAGCAGTTCTTC
>TRBJ2-3|.|TRBV6-4|.
CASSEFGSRGTDTQYF
TGTGCCAGCAGTGAGTTTGGGTCCCGGGGCACAGATACGCAGTATTTT
>TRBJ2-6|few|TRBV21-1|.
CASSIMRTGSYSGANVLTF
TGTGCCAGCAGCATCATGCGGACAGGCAGCTACTCTGGGGCCAACGTCCTGACTTTC
>TRBJ1-2|.|TRBV30|.
CAWSGTGGWDYGYTF
TGTGCCTGGAGCGGGACGGGGGGTTGGGACTATGGCTACACCTTC
>TRBJ2-5|.|TRBV5-6|TRBD2
CASSFPSGRGQETQYF
TGTGCCAGCAGCTTCCCTAGCGGGAGGGGGCAAGAGACCCAGTACTTC
>TRBJ2-7|once|TRBV5-5|TRBD1
CASTPGTGSYEQYF
TGTGCCAGCACGCCGGGGACAGGTAGCTACGAGCAGTACTTC
>TRBJ2-5|.|TRBV6-1|.
CASSESRLAAYQETQYF
TGTGCCAGCAGTGAAAGTAGGTTAGCGGCGTACCAAGAGACCCAGTACTTC
>TRBJ2-7|.|TRBV6-6|.
CASRWYSYEQYF
TGTGCCAGCAGATGGTACAGCTACGAGCAGTACTTC